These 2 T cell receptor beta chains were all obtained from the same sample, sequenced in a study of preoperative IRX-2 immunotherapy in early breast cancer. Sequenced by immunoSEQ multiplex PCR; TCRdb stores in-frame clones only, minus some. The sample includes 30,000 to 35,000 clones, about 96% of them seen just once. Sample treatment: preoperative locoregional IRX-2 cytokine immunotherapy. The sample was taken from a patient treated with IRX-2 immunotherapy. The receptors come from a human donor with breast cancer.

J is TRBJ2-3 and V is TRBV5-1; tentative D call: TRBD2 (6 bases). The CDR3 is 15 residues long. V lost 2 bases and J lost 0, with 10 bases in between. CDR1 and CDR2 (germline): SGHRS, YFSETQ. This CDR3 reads CASSFGGSSTDTQYF. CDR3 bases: TGCGCCAGCAGCTTCGGGGGTTCTAGCACAGATACGCAGTATTTT.

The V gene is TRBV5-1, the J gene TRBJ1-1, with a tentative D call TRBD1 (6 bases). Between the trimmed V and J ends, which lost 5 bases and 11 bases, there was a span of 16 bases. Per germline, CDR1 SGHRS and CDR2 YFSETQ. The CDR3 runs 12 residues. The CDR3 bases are TGCGCCAGCAGTCCGCGGGGGCTCTCGGCTTTCTTT. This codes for CASSPRGLSAFF. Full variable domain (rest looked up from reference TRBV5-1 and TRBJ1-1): KAGVTQTPRYLIKTRGQQVTLSCSPISGHRSVSWYQQTPGQGLQFLFEYFSETQRNKGNFPGRFSGRQFSNSRSEMNVSTLELGDSALYLCASSPRGLSAFFGQGTRLTVV.